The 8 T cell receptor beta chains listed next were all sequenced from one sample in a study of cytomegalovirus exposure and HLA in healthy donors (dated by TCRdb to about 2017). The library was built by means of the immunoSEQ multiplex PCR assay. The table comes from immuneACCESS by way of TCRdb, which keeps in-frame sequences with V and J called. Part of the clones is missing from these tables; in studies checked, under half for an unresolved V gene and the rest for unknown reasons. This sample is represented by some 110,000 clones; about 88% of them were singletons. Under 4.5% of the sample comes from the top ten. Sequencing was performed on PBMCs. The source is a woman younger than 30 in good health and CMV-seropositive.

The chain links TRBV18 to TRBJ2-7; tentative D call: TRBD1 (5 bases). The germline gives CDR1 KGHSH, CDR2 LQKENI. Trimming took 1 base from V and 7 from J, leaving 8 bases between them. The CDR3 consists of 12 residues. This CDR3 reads CASSPRKGEQYF. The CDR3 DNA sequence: TGTGCCAGCTCACCACGTAAGGGGGAGCAGTACTTC.

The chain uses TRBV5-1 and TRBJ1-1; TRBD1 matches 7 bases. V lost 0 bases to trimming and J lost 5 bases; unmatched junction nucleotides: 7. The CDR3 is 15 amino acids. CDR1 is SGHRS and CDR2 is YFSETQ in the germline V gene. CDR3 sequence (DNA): TGCGCCAGCAGCTTGGCAGGGGGTCTAGGAACTGAAGCTTTCTTT. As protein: CASSLAGGLGTEAFF.

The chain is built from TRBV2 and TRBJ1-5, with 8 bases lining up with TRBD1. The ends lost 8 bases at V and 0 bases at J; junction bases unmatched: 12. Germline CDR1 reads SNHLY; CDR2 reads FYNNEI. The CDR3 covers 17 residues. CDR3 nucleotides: TGTGCCAGCTTCCCGGACAGGGCCGACTATAGCAATCAGCCCCAGCATTTT. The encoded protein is CASFPDRADYSNQPQHF. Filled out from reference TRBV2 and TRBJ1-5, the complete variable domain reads EPEVTQTPSHQVTQMGQEVILRCVPISNHLYFYWYRQILGQKVEFLVSFYNNEISEKSEIFDDQFSVERPDGSNFTLKIRSTKLEDSAMYFCASFPDRADYSNQPQHFGDGTRLSIL.

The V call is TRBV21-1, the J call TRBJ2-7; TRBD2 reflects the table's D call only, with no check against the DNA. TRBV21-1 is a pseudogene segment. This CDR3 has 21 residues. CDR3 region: CASSKDPRTGYLATSSYEQYF. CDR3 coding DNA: TGTGCCAGCAGCAAAGATCCGAGGACGGGATACCTCGCGACTAGCAGCTACGAGCAGTACTTC.

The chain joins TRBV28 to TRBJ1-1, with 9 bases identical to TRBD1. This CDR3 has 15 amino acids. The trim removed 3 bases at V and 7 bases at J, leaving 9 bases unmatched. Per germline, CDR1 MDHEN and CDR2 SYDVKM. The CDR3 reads CASSFSGQGYGEAFF. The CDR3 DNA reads TGTGCCAGCAGTTTCTCGGGACAGGGTTACGGTGAAGCTTTCTTT.

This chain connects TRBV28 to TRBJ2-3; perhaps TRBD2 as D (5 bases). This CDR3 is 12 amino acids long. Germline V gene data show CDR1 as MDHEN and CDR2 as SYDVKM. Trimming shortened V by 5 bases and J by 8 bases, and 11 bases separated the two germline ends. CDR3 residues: CASSGRGRTQYF. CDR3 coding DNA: TGTGCCAGCAGTGGGAGAGGGCGTACGCAGTATTTT. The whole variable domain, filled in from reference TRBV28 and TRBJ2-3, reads DVKVTQSSRYLVKRTGEKVFLECVQDMDHENMFWYRQDPGLGLRLIYFSYDVKMKEKGDIPEGYSVSREKKERFSLILESASTNQTSMYLCASSGRGRTQYFGPGTRLTVL.

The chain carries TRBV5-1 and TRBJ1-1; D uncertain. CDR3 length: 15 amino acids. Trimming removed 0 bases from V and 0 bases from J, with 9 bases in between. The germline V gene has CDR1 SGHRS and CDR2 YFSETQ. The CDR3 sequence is CASSLEGSVNTEAFF. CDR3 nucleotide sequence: TGCGCCAGCAGCTTGGAAGGGAGTGTGAACACTGAAGCTTTCTTT.

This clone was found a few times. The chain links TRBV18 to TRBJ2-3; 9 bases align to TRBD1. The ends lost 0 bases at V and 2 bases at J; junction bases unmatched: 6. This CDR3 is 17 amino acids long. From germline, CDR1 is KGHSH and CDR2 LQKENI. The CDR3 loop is CASSPPSGQGNTDTQYF. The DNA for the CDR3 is TGTGCCAGCTCACCACCCTCTGGACAGGGGAACACAGATACGCAGTATTTT.